The 17 T cell receptor beta chains reported below all come from one sample, sequenced in a study of shared clonotypes between healthy human individuals. Generated by immunoSEQ multiplex PCR, the TCRdb table keeps only in-frame clones and is missing some. In the table there are around 720,000 clones, less than 80% of which are singletons. Sequences were obtained from memory CD4+ T cells sorted from blood. Subset defined: CD45RA-negative fraction. These receptor sequences come from a woman aged 25-40 years in good health.

The chain has TRBV6-1 and TRBJ2-1; 9 nucleotides line up with TRBD2. Trimming at V came to 5 bases and at J to 0 bases, leaving 2 bases not matched to a gene. This CDR3 region has 15 residues. Germline loops: CDR1 MNHNS, CDR2 SASEGT. The CDR3 DNA reads as TGTGCCAGCAGTCTAGCGGGAAACTCCTACAATGAGCAGTTCTTC. Translated, it gives CASSLAGNSYNEQFF.

The chain links TRBV20-1 to TRBJ2-4, with unresolved D. The CDR3 sequence is 9 residues long. V lost 5 bases, J lost 8 bases, and 4 bases lay in between. Germline CDR1 DFQATT, CDR2 SNEGSKA (reference sequence). CDR3 nucleotides: TGCAGTGCTGGGGACATTCAGTACTTC. This gives the protein CSAGDIQYF.

The J gene is TRBJ2-1, the V gene TRBV19, with 7 bases that match TRBD1. With V trimmed by 4 bases and J by 8 bases, 17 bases remained unmatched. In germline, CDR1 is LNHDA, CDR2 SQIVND (reference sequence). The CDR3 is made up of 17 amino acids. The CDR3 nucleotides read TGTGCCAGTAGTACAGACGTGAACAGGGGTTGGATCCATGAGCAGTTCTTC. It codes for CASSTDVNRGWIHEQFF.

V gene TRBV11-2 combines with J gene TRBJ2-3; D is uncertain. The CDR3 consists of 14 residues. Trimming cost V 1 base and J 1 base, with 6 bases left between them. Germline lookup yields CDR1 SGHAT and CDR2 FQNNGV. The CDR3 is CASSLVVGTDTQYF. The CDR3 nucleotides are TGTGCCAGCAGCTTAGTAGTCGGCACAGATACGCAGTATTTT.

Notes on this clone: Other DNA sequences within the sample encode an identical CDR3. CDR3 bases: TGTGCCAGCAGCCCCGACGGGAACTATGGCTACACCTTC. Amino acid sequence: CASSPDGNYGYTF. The rearrangement joins TRBV11-2 to TRBJ1-2; D remains unclear. The CDR3 length is 13 residues. Germline CDR1 is SGHAT and CDR2 is FQNNGV. Trimming took off 5 bases at V and 2 bases at J, with 9 bases between the two ends. Together with reference TRBV11-2 and TRBJ1-2, the CDR3 gives the full variable domain: EAGVAQSPRYKIIEKRQSVAFWCNPISGHATLYWYQQILGQGPKLLIQFQNNGVVDDSQLPKDRFSAERLKGVDSTLKIQPAKLEDSAVYLCASSPDGNYGYTFGSGTRLTVV.

The chain joins TRBV2 to TRBJ1-5; 7 positions agree with TRBD1. CDR1 and CDR2 from the germline V gene are SNHLY and FYNNEI. The V segment lost 6 bases and the J segment 2 bases; nucleotides outside the gene matches: 4. The CDR3 totals 14 residues. CDR3 coding DNA: TGTGCCAGCAGGCGACAGGGTGGCAATCAGCCCCAGCATTTT. This gives the protein CASRRQGGNQPQHF.

This chain joins TRBV2 and TRBJ1-4; a possible D gene is TRBD1 (6 bases). The length of the CDR3 is 14 residues. In germline, CDR1 is SNHLY, CDR2 FYNNEI. V lost 10 bases to trimming and J lost 8 bases, with 20 bases between them. The CDR3 protein is CATLKGGEEEKLFF. The CDR3 nucleotides are TGTGCCACTCTCAAGGGGGGAGAAGAGGAAAAACTGTTTTTT.

This chain links TRBV5-6 with TRBJ1-1; D gene uncertain. The V and J ends lost 4 bases and 1 base respectively, with 8 bases between them. The CDR3 spans 13 residues. Germline V gene data show CDR1 as SGHDT and CDR2 as YYEEEE. The CDR3 nucleotides read TGTGCCAGCAGCCCCCCAGCGAACACTGAAGCTTTCTTT. It is translated as CASSPPANTEAFF. Full variable domain (remainder filled in from reference TRBV5-6 and TRBJ1-1): DAGVTQSPTHLIKTRGQQVTLRCSPKSGHDTVSWYQQALGQGPQFIFQYYEEEERQRGNFPDRFSGHQFPNYSSELNVNALLLGDSALYLCASSPPANTEAFFGQGTRLTVV.

This rearrangement joins TRBV28 to TRBJ2-7; no clear D. The CDR3 has 12 residues. Germline V gene lookup returns CDR1 MDHEN and CDR2 SYDVKM. V shed 8 bases and J shed 2 bases, with 10 bases lying between them. The CDR3, as DNA: TGTGCCAGCCAACTCGGCCCCTACGAGCAGTACTTC. Residues: CASQLGPYEQYF.

The chain carries TRBV7-6 and TRBJ2-1, with 15 bases lining up with TRBD2. Germline V gene lookup returns CDR1 SGHVS and CDR2 FNYEAQ. V was pared by 4 bases and J by 7 bases, with 5 bases of the junction left unmatched. The CDR3 sequence is 16 residues long. In DNA form, the CDR3 reads TGTGCCAGCAGCTCCCCCGGGACTAGCGGGGGGAATGAGCAGTTCTTC. It yields the protein CASSSPGTSGGNEQFF.

This chain uses TRBV4-2 with TRBJ1-1; TRBD1 might be the D (5 bases). The CDR3 consists of 14 residues. Germline V lookup: CDR1 LGHNA, CDR2 YNFKEQ. Trimming took 0 bases from V and 3 from J, leaving 8 bases between them. DNA of the CDR3: TGTGCCAGCAGCCAAGACAGGGTGGACACTGAAGCTTTCTTT. As protein: CASSQDRVDTEAFF.

This rearrangement joins TRBV28 to TRBJ1-1; 10 nucleotides match TRBD1. V dropped 5 bases and J dropped 7; count of bases not matched to a gene: 10. The CDR3 loop spans 15 amino acids. Germline assignment: CDR1 MDHEN and CDR2 SYDVKM. In DNA, the CDR3 is TGTGCCAGCAGTGATCCGGGGACAGGGGCATTTGAAGCTTTCTTT. Residues: CASSDPGTGAFEAFF.

This clone was seen a few times. V usage is TRBV19 and J usage is TRBJ2-5, with TRBD2 identical over 9 bases. Germline V gives CDR1 LNHDA, CDR2 SQIVND (reference sequence). Unmatched junction bases numbered 7, after V lost 3 bases and J lost 5 bases. The CDR3 has 15 residues. The CDR3 DNA sequence: TGTGCCAGTAGTATCGATGCGGGAGGGTGGGAGACCCAGTACTTC. Amino acid sequence: CASSIDAGGWETQYF.

This clone was recorded once. The identical CDR3 is also encoded by other nucleotide sequences in the sample. J is TRBJ2-7 and V is TRBV5-4; D is perhaps TRBD1 (7 bases). Between the trimmed V and J ends, which lost 3 bases and 7 bases, there was a span of 8 bases. Germline V gene lookup returns CDR1 SGHNT and CDR2 YYREEE (reference sequence). CDR3 size: 11 residues. CDR3 amino acids: CASSSGGEQYF. CDR3 coding DNA: TGTGCCAGCAGCTCAGGGGGGGAGCAGTACTTC.

This sequence joins TRBV19 and TRBJ1-5; no reliable D call. This CDR3 has 17 residues. Trimming took off 5 bases at V and 4 bases at J, with 21 bases between the two ends. Germline V gene data show CDR1 as LNHDA and CDR2 as SQIVND (reference sequence). CDR3 coding DNA: TGTGCCAGTAGTCCGAGGGTCGAGACACAAACTAATCAGCCCCAGCATTTT. This translates into CASSPRVETQTNQPQHF. The full variable domain, with the rest looked up from reference TRBV19 and TRBJ1-5, is DGGITQSPKYLFRKEGQNVTLSCEQNLNHDAMYWYRQDPGQGLRLIYYSQIVNDFQKGDIAEGYSVSREKKESFPLTVTSAQKNPTAFYLCASSPRVETQTNQPQHFGDGTRLSIL.

CDR3 amino acids: CASASLAGVGTGELFF. DNA for the CDR3: TGTGCCAGCGCCTCCTTAGCGGGAGTGGGCACCGGGGAGCTGTTTTTT. V gene TRBV28 combines with J gene TRBJ2-2, with TRBD2 matching over 9 bases. There are 16 residues in the CDR3. CDR1 is MDHEN and CDR2 is SYDVKM in the germline V gene. V lost 8 bases and J lost 4; bases outside the gene matches: 11.

The gene calls are TRBV2 and TRBJ2-1, with unresolved D. CDR3 length: 14 residues. Between the trimmed V and J ends, which lost 9 bases and 0 bases, there was a span of 12 bases. Germline V gene sequence: CDR1 SNHLY, CDR2 FYNNEI. The CDR3 loop is CASALQSSYNEQFF. The CDR3 bases are TGTGCCAGTGCCCTACAGAGCTCCTACAATGAGCAGTTCTTC.